This T cell receptor (beta chain) was identified in a study of PD-L1 blockade in urothelial cancer. Looking at the study overall: Patients commenced atezolizumab at some point between 2014 and 2015, and it was given at 1,200 mg intravenously every 3 weeks. About 85% of the roughly 30 patients comprised males who had bladder-origin urothelial cancer.

The V segment lost 8 bases and the J segment 5 bases; nucleotides outside the gene matches: 10. This CDR3 is 15 amino acids long. Germline CDR1 and CDR2: LNHDA and SQIVND (reference sequence). Stated time point: pretreatment peripheral blood. The templates were synthetic TCR analogs, and they were spiked into each PCR. Sequenced by immunoSEQ multiplex PCR; TCRdb stores in-frame clones only, minus some. The repertoire has roughly 47,000 clones, around 74% of them found once; the top ten carry roughly 10%. The study, taken as a whole, reports: Lower than median blood TCR clonality before treatment predicted better survival.

Concerning this clone itself: Its target is not known.

Sample: PBMCs, taken around atezolizumab (anti-PD-L1) treatment. The source is a man aged 65 to 79 with urothelial cancer. The chain employs TRBV19 and TRBJ2-5; 11 nucleotides match TRBD2. In DNA form, the CDR3 reads TGTGCCAGTCGTAGCGGGAGGGCCCTCTTGGAGACCCAGTACTTC. This encodes CASRSGRALLETQYF.